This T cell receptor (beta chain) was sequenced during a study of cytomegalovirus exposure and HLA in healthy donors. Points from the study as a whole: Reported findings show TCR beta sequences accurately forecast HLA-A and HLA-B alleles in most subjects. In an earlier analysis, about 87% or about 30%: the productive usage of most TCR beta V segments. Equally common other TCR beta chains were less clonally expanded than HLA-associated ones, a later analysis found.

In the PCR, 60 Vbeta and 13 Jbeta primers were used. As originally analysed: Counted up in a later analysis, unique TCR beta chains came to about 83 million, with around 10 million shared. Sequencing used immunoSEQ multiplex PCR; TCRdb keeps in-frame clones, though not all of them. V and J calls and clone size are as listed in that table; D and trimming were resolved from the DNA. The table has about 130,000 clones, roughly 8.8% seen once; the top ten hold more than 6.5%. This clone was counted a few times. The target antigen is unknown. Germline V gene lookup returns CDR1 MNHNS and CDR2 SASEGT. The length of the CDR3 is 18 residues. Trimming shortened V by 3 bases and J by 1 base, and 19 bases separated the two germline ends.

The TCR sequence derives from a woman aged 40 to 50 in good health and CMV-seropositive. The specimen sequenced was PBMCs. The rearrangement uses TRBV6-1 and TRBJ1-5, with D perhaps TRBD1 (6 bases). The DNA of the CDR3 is TGTGCCAGCAGTGATGGGGGCTCCCTACCCCACAGCAATCAGCCCCAGCATTTT. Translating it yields CASSDGGSLPHSNQPQHF.